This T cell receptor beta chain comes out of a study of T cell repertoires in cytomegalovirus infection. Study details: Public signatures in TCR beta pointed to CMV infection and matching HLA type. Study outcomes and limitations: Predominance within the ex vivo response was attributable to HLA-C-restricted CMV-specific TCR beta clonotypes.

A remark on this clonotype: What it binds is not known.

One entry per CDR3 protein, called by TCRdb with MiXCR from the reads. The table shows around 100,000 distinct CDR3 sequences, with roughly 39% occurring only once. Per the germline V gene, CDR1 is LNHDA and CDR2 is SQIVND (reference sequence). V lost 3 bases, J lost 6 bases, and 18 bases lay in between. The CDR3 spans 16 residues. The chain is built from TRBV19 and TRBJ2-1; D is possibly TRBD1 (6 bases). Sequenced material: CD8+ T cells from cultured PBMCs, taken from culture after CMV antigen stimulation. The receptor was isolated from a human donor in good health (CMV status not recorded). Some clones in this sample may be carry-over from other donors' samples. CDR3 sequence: CASSIFLWARGNEQFF. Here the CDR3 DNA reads TGTGCCAGTAGTATTTTTCTCTGGGCCAGGGGCAATGAGCAGTTCTTC.